This T cell receptor beta chain was profiled in a study of shared clonotypes between healthy human individuals. Overall study context: The donors, a couple of women and three men, were aged 18 to 49.

Notes on this clone: Its antigen is currently unknown.

TCRdb's table, derived via immunoSEQ multiplex PCR, lists solely in-frame clones and lacks some. The sample yields roughly 320,000 clones, roughly 84% seen once. CDR1 and CDR2 from the germline V gene are MNHEY and SMNVEV (reference sequence). The ends lost 4 bases at V and 7 bases at J; junction bases unmatched: 6. This CDR3 is built from 15 residues. The study, taken as a whole, reports: Among a handful of donors, roughly 5% of naive CD4 clonotypes were found in common.

With CCR7-negative CD45RA+ TemRA cells, CD45RO+ cells were combined in CD8 memory. Sequencing was carried out using memory CD8+ T cells sorted from blood. The sample's subset: CD45RO+ cells pooled with CCR7-negative TemRA cells. This TCR was sampled from a man younger than 30 in good health. The chain links TRBV27 to TRBJ2-1; TRBD1 matches 11 bases. The CDR3 sequence is CASSSGTGGRNEQFF. Written as DNA, the CDR3 is TGTGCCAGCAGTTCCGGGACAGGGGGGAGGAATGAGCAGTTCTTC.